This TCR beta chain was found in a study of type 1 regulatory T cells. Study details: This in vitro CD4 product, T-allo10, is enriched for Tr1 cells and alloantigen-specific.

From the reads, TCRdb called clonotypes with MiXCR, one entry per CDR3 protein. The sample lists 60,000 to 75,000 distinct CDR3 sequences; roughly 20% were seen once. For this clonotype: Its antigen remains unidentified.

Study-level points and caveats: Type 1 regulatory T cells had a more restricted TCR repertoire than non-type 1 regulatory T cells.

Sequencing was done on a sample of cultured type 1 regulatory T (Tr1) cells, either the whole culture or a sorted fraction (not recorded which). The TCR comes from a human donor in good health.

CDR3 DNA sequence: TGTGCCAGTAGTATCGGGACAGCCTACACAGATACGCAGTATTTT. This codes for CASSIGTAYTDTQYF. The V call is TRBV19, the J call TRBJ2-3; 7 nucleotides align to TRBD1. Per the germline V gene, CDR1 is LNHDA and CDR2 is SQIVND (reference sequence). The CDR3 is made up of 15 amino acids. After removal of 3 bases from V and 2 bases from J, the junction contained 5 bases not matched to a gene.